These T cell receptor beta chains were read from a single sample in a study of type 1 regulatory T cells. TCRdb re-called the reads through MiXCR, storing one row per CDR3 protein. The table includes roughly 65,000 distinct CDR3 sequences, about 50% detected once. For these receptors, no antigen is known. The sequenced material came from cultured non-Tr1 T cells, either the whole culture or a sorted T cell fraction (not recorded which). Receptors were obtained from a human donor in good health. CDR3s include the opening cysteine and the closing phenylalanine or tryptophan. D genes are given only for firm matches. Clone size appears in some rows only: once, few, many, or a class for an expanded clone.

TRBJ2-1 | TRBD2 | few | TRBV11-2 | CASRGDYSYNEQFF | TGTGCCAGCCGTGGGGACTACTCCTACAATGAGCAGTTCTTC
TRBJ2-3 | TRBD1 | few | TRBV5-1 | CASSPPGQGTDTQYF | TGCGCCAGCAGCCCCCCGGGACAGGGAACAGATACGCAGTATTTT
TRBJ2-1 | NA | many | TRBV5-1 | CASSLVRGPNEQFF | TGCGCCAGCAGCTTGGTGCGGGGGCCCAATGAGCAGTTCTTC
TRBJ2-3 | TRBD2 | once | TRBV5-4 | CASSFPSGGRDTQYF | TGTGCCAGCAGCTTCCCCAGCGGGGGGCGTGATACGCAGTATTTT
TRBJ1-5 | NA | few | TRBV7-9 | CASSAGGQPQHF | TGTGCCAGCAGCGCCGGCGGACAGCCCCAGCATTTT
TRBJ2-1 | NA | few | TRBV11-3 | CASSLGVGDREGYNEQFF | TGTGCCAGCAGCTTAGGGGTGGGCGACAGGGAGGGTTACAATGAGCAGTTCTTC
TRBJ2-3 | NA | NA | TRBV5-1 | CASGDLSTDTQYF | TGCGCTTCCGGGGATTTAAGCACAGATACGCAGTATTTT
TRBJ2-2 | NA | NA | TRBV5-1 | CASSLVSSVNTGELFF | TGCGCCAGCAGCTTGGTATCGTCAGTGAACACCGGGGAGCTGTTTTTT
TRBJ2-5 | TRBD2 | NA | TRBV14 | CASSQDGGGLGLKETQYF | TGTGCCAGCAGCCAAGATGGAGGGGGACTAGGACTAAAAGAGACCCAGTACTTC
TRBJ2-3 | NA | NA | TRBV7-2 | CASSLASRGYKADTQYF | TGTGCCAGCAGCTTAGCCTCTAGGGGCTATAAAGCAGATACGCAGTATTTT
TRBJ2-2 | NA | NA | TRBV6-2/TRBV6-3 | CASSYSRTSLTRELFF | TGTGCCAGCAGTTACTCGCGAACATCCTTGACCAGGGAGCTGTTTTTT
TRBJ1-2 | NA | NA | TRBV12-3/TRBV12-4 | CASSLGVGYTF | TGTGCCAGCAGTTTGGGGGTAGGCTACACCTTC
TRBJ2-7 | TRBD2 | NA | TRBV20-1 | CSASGLAEYEQYF | TGCAGTGCTAGTGGACTAGCGGAATACGAGCAGTACTTC
TRBJ1-4 | TRBD1 | once | TRBV12-3/TRBV12-4 | CASSLTQGVLHEKLFF | TGTGCCAGCAGTTTAACTCAGGGGGTACTCCATGAAAAACTGTTTTTT
TRBJ1-2 | NA | few | TRBV7-2 | CASSAFGVGYGYTF | TGTGCCAGCAGCGCCTTTGGGGTTGGCTATGGCTACACCTTC
TRBJ2-7 | NA | once | TRBV7-2 | CASSLLRDKATF | TGTGCCAGCAGCTTACTACGGGACAAGGCCACCTTC
TRBJ1-6 | NA | few | TRBV3-1 | CASSPYLDDNSPLHF | TGTGCCAGCAGCCCCTACCTCGATGATAATTCACCCCTCCACTTT
TRBJ2-1 | TRBD2 | NA | TRBV4-2 | CASSQGLGREGHNEQFF | TGTGCCAGCAGCCAAGGCTTGGGACGGGAGGGCCACAATGAGCAGTTCTTC
TRBJ2-1 | TRBD2 | NA | TRBV20-1 | CSAPGTGGYNEQFF | TGCAGTGCCCCCGGGACGGGGGGGTACAATGAGCAGTTCTTC
TRBJ1-1 | NA | NA | TRBV5-1 | CASSLGLGANTEAFF | TGCGCCAGCAGCTTGGGTTTGGGGGCGAACACTGAAGCTTTCTTT
TRBJ1-1 | TRBD1 | few | TRBV10-3 | CAISDRYRGLNTEAFF | TGTGCCATCAGTGATAGGTACAGGGGGCTGAACACTGAAGCTTTCTTT
TRBJ2-5 | NA | few | TRBV7-9 | CASSLFHGSSEGNRETQYF | TGTGCCAGCAGCTTATTTCATGGTAGCTCGGAGGGGAATAGAGAGACCCAGTACTTC
TRBJ2-5 | NA | few | TRBV4-3 | CASSRQEQETQYF | TGCGCCAGCAGCCGACAAGAGCAAGAGACCCAGTACTTC
TRBJ2-6 | NA | NA | TRBV3-1 | CASSQRGPGANVLTF | TGTGCCAGCAGCCAACGGGGACCTGGGGCCAACGTCCTGACTTTC
TRBJ1-6 | NA | NA | TRBV4-3 | CASSQEAPGIGSPLHF | TGCGCCAGCAGCCAAGAGGCTCCGGGTATCGGTTCACCCCTCCACTTT
TRBJ1-3 | TRBD1 | once | TRBV18 | CASSPKQGGQGNTIYF | TGTGCCAGCTCACCAAAACAGGGGGGGCAGGGAAACACCATATATTTT
TRBJ1-1 | NA | NA | TRBV6-2/TRBV6-3 | CASRMVSRGSNTEAFF | TGTGCCAGCAGGATGGTATCGCGGGGATCGAACACTGAAGCTTTCTTT
TRBJ1-5 | TRBD1 | NA | TRBV5-1 | CASSLGQGGQSQHF | TGCGCCAGCAGCTTGGGACAGGGAGGTCAGTCCCAGCATTTT
TRBJ2-7 | NA | NA | TRBV21-1 | CASSIHRGNDEQYF | TGTGCCAGCAGCATTCACAGGGGGAACGACGAGCAGTACTTC
TRBJ1-5 | TRBD1 | NA | TRBV12-3/TRBV12-4 | CASSRDGWDRSFNQPQHF | TGTGCCAGCAGTCGCGACGGTTGGGACAGGAGTTTCAATCAGCCCCAGCATTTT
TRBJ2-1 | NA | NA | TRBV19 | CASSIAGVQFF | TGTGCCAGTAGTATAGCGGGGGTTCAGTTCTTC
TRBJ1-5 | NA | few | TRBV28 | CASSQGRGSNQPQHF | TGTGCCAGTTCCCAGGGTAGGGGAAGCAATCAGCCCCAGCATTTT
TRBJ2-3 | NA | NA | TRBV5-4 | CASTQGGDSTDTQYF | TGTGCCAGCACCCAGGGTGGGGATAGCACAGATACGCAGTATTTT
TRBJ2-3 | NA | NA | TRBV9 | CASSAVGGPLRDTQYF | TGTGCCAGCAGCGCGGTCGGGGGCCCGCTTCGAGATACGCAGTATTTT
TRBJ2-3 | NA | NA | TRBV5-1 | CASSLDRAHQSDTQYF | TGCGCCAGCAGCTTGGACCGGGCTCACCAATCCGATACGCAGTATTTT